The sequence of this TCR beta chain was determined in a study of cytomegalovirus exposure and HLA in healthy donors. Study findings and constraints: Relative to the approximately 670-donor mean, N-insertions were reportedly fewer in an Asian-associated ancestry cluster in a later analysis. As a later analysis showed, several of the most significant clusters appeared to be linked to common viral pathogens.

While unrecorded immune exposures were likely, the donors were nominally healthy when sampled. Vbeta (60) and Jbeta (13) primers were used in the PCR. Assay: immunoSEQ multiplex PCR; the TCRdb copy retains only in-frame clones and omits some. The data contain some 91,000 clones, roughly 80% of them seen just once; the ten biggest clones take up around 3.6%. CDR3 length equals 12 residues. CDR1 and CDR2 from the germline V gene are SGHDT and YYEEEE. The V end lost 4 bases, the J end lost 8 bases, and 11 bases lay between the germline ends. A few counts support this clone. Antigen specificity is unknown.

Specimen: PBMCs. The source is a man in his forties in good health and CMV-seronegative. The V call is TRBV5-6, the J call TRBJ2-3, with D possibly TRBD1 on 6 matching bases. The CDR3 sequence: CASSPRGRTQYF. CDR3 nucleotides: TGTGCCAGCAGCCCCAGGGGTCGTACGCAGTATTTT.